Described below is a single T cell receptor beta chain sequence and its context. Its matching antigen is unknown. The length of the CDR3 is 13 residues. Trimming removed 10 bases at V and 3 bases at J, with 15 bases between. Germline V gene lookup returns CDR1 LNHDA and CDR2 SQIVND (reference sequence). The data were obtained in a study of T cell responses to AZD1222 COVID-19 vaccine. Study results and caveats: Females made up more of the donors, who were largely white British, and clonal diversity may have come out too low. In all cases, repertoires were sampled only after the peak T cell response.

Data came from immunoSEQ multiplex PCR; TCRdb stores just in-frame clones and leaves some out. The sample shows about 150,000 clones, approximately 92% of them seen only once. The chain couples TRBV19 to TRBJ1-1; maybe TRBD1 (5 bases). The TCR was taken from an adult who received the AZD1222 COVID-19 vaccine. The material was peripheral blood, obtained 28 days after the second AZD1222 dose. CDR3 in DNA: TGTGCCACCACCCGTGGGGGACACACTGAAGCTTTCTTT. It is translated as CATTRGGHTEAFF.